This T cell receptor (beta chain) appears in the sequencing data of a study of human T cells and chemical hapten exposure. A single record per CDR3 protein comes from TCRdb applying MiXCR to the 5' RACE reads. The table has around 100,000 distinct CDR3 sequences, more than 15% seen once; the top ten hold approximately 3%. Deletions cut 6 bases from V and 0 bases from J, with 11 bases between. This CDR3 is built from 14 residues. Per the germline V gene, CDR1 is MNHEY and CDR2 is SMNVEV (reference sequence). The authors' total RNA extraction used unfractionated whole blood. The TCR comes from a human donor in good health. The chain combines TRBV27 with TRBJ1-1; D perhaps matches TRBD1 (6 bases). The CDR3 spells CASRGGSMNTEAFF. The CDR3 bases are TGTGCCAGCAGAGGGGGTTCCATGAACACTGAAGCTTTCTTT.